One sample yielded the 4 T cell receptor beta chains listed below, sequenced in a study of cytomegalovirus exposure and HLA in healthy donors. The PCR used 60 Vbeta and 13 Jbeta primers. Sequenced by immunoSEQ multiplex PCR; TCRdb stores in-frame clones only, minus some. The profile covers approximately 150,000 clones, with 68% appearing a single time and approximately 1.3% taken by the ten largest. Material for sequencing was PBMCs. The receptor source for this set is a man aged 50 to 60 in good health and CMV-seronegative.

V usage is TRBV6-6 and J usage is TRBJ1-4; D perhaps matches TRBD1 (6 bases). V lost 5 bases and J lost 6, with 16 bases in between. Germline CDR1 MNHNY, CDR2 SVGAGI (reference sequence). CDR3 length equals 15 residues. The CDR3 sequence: CASSTSGALDEKLFF. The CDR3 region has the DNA TGTGCCAGCAGTACTTCAGGGGCGCTGGATGAAAAACTGTTTTTT.

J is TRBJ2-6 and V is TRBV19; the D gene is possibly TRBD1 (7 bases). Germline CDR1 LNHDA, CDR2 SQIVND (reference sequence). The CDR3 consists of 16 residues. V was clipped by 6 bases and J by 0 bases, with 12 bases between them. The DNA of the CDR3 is TGTGCCAGTAGGGCGGGACAGAGCTCTGGGGCCAACGTCCTGACTTTC. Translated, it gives CASRAGQSSGANVLTF.

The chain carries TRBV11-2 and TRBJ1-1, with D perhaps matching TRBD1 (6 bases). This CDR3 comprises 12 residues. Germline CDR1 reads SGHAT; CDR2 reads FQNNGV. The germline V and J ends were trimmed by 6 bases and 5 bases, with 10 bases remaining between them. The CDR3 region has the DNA TGTGCCAGCAGTCAACAGGGAACTGAAGCTTTCTTT. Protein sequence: CASSQQGTEAFF.

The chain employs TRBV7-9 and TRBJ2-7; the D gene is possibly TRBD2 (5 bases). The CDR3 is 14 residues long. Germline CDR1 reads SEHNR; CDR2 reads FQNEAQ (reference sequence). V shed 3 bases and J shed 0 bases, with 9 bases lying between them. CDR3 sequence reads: CASSFEGISYEQYF. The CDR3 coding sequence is TGTGCCAGCAGCTTTGAGGGTATCTCCTACGAGCAGTACTTC.